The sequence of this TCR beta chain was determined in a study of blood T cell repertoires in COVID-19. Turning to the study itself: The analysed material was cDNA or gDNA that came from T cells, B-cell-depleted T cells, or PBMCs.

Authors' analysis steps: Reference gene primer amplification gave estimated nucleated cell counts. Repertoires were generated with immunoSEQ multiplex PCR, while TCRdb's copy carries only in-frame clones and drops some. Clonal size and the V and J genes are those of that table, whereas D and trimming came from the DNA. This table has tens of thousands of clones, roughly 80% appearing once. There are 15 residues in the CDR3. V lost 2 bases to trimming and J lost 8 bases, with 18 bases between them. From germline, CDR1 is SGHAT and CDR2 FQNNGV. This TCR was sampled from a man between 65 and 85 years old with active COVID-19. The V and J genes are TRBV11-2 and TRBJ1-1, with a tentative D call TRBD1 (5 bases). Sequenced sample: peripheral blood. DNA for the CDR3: TGTGCCAGCAGCTTATCGTCAGGGTGGGCGGGAGAAGCTTTCTTT. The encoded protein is CASSLSSGWAGEAFF.